The subject of this entry is one T cell receptor (beta chain). The data originate from a study of T cells in localized non-small cell lung cancer. Only in-frame clones appear in the TCRdb table, and some are missing; sequencing was by immunoSEQ multiplex PCR. The profile shows approximately 35,000 clones, about 89% of them singletons. V gave up 5 bases and J gave up 4 bases; unmatched junction bases: 4. Germline CDR1 and CDR2: MNHNY and SVGAGI (reference sequence). The CDR3 is 14 amino acids. The source was PBMCs, collected before any cancer treatment. The genes are TRBV6-6 and TRBJ1-5, with 8 bases aligning to TRBD1. This receptor was taken from a man aged 40 to 70 with stage II lung adenocarcinoma. The DNA for the CDR3 is TGTGCCAGCAGTATACAGGGGGGGAATCAGCCCCAGCATTTT. It translates to CASSIQGGNQPQHF.